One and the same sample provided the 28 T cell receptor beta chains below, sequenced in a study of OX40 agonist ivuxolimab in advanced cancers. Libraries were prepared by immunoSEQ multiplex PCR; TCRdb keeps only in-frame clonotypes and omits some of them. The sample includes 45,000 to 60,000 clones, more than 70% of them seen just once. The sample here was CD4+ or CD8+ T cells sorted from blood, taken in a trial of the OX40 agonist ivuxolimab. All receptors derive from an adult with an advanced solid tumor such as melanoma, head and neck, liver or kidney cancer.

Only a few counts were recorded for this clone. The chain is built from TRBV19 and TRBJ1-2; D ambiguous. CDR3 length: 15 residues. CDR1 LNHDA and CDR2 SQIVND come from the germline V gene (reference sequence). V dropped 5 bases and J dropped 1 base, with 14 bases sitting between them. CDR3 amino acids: CASSSGHKDNYGYTF. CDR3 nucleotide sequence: TGTGCCAGTAGTTCCGGCCACAAGGATAACTATGGCTACACCTTC.

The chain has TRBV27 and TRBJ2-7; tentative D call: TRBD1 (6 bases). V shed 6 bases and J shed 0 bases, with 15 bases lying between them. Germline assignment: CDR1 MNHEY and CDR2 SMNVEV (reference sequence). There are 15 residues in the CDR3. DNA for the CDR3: TGTGCCAGCAGCCCAGGCGACAGGCCCTCCTACGAGCAGTACTTC. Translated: CASSPGDRPSYEQYF.

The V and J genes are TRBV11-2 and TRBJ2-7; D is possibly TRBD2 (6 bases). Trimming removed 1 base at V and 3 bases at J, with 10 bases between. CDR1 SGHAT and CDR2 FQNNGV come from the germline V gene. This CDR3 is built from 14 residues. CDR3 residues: CASSLGHGGYEQYF. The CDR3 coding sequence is TGTGCCAGCAGCTTAGGTCACGGGGGCTACGAGCAGTACTTC.

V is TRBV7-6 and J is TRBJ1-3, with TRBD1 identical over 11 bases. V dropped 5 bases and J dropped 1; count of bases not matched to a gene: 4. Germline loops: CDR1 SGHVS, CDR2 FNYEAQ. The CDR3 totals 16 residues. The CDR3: CASSTGQGGSGNTIYF. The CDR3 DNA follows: TGTGCCAGCAGCACGGGACAGGGGGGTTCTGGAAACACCATATATTTT.

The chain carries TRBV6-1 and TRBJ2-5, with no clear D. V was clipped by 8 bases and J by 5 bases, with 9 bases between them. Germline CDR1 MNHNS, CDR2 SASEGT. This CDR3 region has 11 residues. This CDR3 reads CASRTPETQYF. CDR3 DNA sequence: TGTGCCAGCCGCACACCCGAGACCCAGTACTTC.

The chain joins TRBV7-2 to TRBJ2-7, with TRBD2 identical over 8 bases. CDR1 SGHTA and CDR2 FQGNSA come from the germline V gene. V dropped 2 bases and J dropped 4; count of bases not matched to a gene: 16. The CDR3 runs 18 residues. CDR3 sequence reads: CASSLRSSGTNTKYEQYF. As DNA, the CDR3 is TGTGCCAGCAGCTTAAGGAGTAGCGGGACAAATACCAAATACGAGCAGTACTTC.

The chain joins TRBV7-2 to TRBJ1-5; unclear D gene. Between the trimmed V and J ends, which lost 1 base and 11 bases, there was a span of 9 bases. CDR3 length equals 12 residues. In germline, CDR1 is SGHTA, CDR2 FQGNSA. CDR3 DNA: TGTGCCAGCAGCTTAGACCGAAGCTCCCAGCATTTT. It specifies CASSLDRSSQHF. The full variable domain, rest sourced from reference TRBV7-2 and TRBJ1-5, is GAGVSQSPSNKVTEKGKDVELRCDPISGHTALYWYRQSLGQGLEFLIYFQGNSAPDKSGLPSDRFSAERTGGSVSTLTIQRTQQEDSAVYLCASSLDRSSQHFGDGTRLSIL.

The CDR3 DNA reads TGCAGTGCTAGCCAGGGAAATGAGCAGTTCTTC. It specifies CSASQGNEQFF. The rearrangement uses TRBV20-1 and TRBJ2-1; maybe TRBD1 (5 bases). The CDR3 sequence is 11 residues long. V was shortened by 3 bases and J by 7 bases, with 7 bases between the two germline ends. Germline values: CDR1 DFQATT, CDR2 SNEGSKA (reference sequence).

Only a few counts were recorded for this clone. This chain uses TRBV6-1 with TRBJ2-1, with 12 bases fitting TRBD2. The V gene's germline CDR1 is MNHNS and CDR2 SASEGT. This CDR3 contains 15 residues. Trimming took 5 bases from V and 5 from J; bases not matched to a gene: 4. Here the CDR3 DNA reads TGTGCCAGCAGTTTACTAGCGGGAGGTAACAATGAGCAGTTCTTC. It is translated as CASSLLAGGNNEQFF.

The CDR3 DNA reads as TGTGCCAGCAGCTTGGCCGTTGGAGTCGCTGCGAGGAAAGAGACCCAGTACTTC. It yields the protein CASSLAVGVAARKETQYF. The J gene is TRBJ2-5, the V gene TRBV5-5; D not certain. The germline V gene encodes CDR1 SGHKS and CDR2 YYEKEE (reference sequence). The CDR3 spans 18 residues. The ends were cut back, 0 bases at V and 3 bases at J, with 21 bases in the middle.

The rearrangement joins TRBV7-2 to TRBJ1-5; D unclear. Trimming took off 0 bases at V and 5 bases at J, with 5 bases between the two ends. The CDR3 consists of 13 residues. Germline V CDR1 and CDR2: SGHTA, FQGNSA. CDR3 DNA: TGTGCCAGCAGCTTAGCTCCCGATCAGCCCCAGCATTTT. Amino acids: CASSLAPDQPQHF.

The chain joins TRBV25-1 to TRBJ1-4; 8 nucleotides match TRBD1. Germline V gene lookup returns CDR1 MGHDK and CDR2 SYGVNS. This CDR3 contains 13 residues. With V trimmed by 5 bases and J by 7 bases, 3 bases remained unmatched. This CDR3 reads CASSQGASEKLFF. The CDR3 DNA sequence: TGTGCCAGCAGTCAGGGGGCGAGTGAAAAACTGTTTTTT.

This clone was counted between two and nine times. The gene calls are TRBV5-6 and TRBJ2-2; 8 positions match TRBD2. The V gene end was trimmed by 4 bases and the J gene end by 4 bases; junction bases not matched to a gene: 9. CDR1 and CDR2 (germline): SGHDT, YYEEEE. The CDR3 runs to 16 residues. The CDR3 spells CASSIHPAGGTGELFF. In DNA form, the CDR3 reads TGTGCCAGCAGCATACATCCTGCGGGGGGCACCGGGGAGCTGTTTTTT.

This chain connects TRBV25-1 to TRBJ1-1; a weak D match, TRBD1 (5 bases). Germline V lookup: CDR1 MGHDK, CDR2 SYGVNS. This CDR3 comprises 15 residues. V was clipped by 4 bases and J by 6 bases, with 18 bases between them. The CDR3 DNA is TGTGCCAGCAGTGCCGGCCGGGGGACCAAGGCTGAAGCTTTCTTT. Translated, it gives CASSAGRGTKAEAFF.

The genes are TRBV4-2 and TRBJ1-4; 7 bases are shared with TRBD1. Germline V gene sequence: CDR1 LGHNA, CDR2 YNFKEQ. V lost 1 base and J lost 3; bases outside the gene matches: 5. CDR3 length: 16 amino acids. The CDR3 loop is CASSQVNDRANEKLFF. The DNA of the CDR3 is TGTGCCAGCAGCCAAGTAAATGACAGGGCTAATGAAAAACTGTTTTTT.

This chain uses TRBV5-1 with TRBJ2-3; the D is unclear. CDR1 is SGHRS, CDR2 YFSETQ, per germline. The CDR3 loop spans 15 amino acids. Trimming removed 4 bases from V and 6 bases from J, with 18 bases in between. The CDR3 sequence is CASSPGRLGQDTQYF. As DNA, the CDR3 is TGCGCCAGCAGCCCGGGTCGCCTCGGGCAGGATACGCAGTATTTT.

The CDR3 loop reads CASSMLGQGAKNIQYF. CDR3 nucleotides: TGTGCCAGTAGTATGTTAGGACAGGGTGCCAAAAACATTCAGTACTTC. The chain couples TRBV19 to TRBJ2-4, with 8 bases fitting TRBD1. Trimming cost V 3 bases and J 1 base; bases outside gene matches: 5. CDR3 length: 16 residues. CDR1 is LNHDA and CDR2 is SQIVND in the germline V gene (reference sequence).

CDR3 protein: CASSPRQGGKPQHF. DNA of the CDR3: TGTGCCAGCAGTCCCCGACAGGGAGGCAAGCCCCAGCATTTT. This rearrangement joins TRBV27 to TRBJ1-5; 7 nucleotides align to TRBD1. V trimming: 5 bases; J trimming: 8 bases; junction bases outside the gene matches: 9. The CDR3 covers 14 residues. Germline V gene data show CDR1 as MNHEY and CDR2 as SMNVEV (reference sequence).

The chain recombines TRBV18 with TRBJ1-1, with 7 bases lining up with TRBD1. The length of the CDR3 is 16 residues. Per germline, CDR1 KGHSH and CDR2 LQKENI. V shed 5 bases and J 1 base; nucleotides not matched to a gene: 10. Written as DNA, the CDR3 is TGTGCCAGCTCATCATTGACACAGGGGAAGAACACTGAAGCTTTCTTT. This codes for CASSSLTQGKNTEAFF.

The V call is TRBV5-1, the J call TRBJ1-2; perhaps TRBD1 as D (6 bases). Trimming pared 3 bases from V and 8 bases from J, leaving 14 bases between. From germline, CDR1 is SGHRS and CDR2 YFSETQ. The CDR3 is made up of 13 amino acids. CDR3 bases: TGCGCCAGCAGCTCGACAGGCCCTTCGGGCTACACCTTC. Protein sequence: CASSSTGPSGYTF.

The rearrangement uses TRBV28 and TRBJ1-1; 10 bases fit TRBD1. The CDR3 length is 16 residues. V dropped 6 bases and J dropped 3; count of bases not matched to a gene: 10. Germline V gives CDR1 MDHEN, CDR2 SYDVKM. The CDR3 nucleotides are TGTGCCAGCAGACCTAGGGACAGGGGCTCGCACACTGAAGCTTTCTTT. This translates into CASRPRDRGSHTEAFF.

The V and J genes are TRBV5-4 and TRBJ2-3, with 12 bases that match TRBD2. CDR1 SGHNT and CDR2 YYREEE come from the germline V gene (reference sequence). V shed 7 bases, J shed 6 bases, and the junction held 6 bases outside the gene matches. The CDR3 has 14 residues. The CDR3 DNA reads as TGTGCCAGCCAGCTAGCGGGAGGGCTGGATACGCAGTATTTT. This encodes CASQLAGGLDTQYF.

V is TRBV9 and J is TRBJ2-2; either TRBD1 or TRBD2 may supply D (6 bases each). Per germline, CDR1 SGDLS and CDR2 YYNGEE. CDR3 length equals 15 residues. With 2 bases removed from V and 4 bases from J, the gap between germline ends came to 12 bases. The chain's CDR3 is CASSVTGAVTGELFF. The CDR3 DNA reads TGTGCCAGCAGCGTTACGGGGGCGGTCACCGGGGAGCTGTTTTTT.

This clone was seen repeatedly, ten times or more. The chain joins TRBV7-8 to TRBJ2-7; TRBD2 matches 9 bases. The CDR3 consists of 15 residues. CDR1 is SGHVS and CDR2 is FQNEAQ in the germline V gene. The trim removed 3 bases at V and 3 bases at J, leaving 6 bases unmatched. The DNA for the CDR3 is TGTGCCAGCAGCTTCAGGCGTAGCGGGAGCTACGAGCAGTACTTC. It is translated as CASSFRRSGSYEQYF.

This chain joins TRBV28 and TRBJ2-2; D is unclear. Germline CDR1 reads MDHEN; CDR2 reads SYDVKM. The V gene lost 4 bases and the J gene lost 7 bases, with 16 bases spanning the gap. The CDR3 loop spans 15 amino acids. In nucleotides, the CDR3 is TGTGCCAGCAGTTGGGGTCGGTCTGCTAGCGGGGAGCTGTTTTTT. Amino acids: CASSWGRSASGELFF. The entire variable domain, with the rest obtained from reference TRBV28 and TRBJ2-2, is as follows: DVKVTQSSRYLVKRTGEKVFLECVQDMDHENMFWYRQDPGLGLRLIYFSYDVKMKEKGDIPEGYSVSREKKERFSLILESASTNQTSMYLCASSWGRSASGELFFGEGSRLTVL.

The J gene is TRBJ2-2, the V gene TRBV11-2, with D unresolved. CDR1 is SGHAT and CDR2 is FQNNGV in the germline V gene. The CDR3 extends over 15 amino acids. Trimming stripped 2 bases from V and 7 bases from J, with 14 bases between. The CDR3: CASSLMGSQVGELFF. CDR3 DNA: TGTGCCAGCAGCTTAATGGGTAGTCAGGTCGGGGAGCTGTTTTTT.

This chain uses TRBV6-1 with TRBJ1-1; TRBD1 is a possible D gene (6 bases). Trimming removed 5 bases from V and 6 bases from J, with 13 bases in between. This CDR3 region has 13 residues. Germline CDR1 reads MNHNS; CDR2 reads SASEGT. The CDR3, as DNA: TGTGCCAGCAGTCGTACAGGGTTCTCTGAAGCTTTCTTT. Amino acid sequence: CASSRTGFSEAFF.

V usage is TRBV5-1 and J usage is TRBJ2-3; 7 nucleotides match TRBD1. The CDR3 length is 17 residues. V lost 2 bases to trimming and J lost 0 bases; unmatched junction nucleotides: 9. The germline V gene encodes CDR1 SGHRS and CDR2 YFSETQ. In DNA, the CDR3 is TGCGCCAGCAGCTTAACGACCGGGACAGCTAGCACAGATACGCAGTATTTT. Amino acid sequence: CASSLTTGTASTDTQYF.